This TCR beta chain is from a study of T-cell reconstitution after alpha-beta-depleted transplantation in children. Preparation of the TCRbeta library was carried out with unique molecular identifiers. TCRdb used MiXCR to reprocess the PCR reads, holding one entry per CDR3 protein. The data contain about 180,000 distinct CDR3 sequences, 8.5% to 14% of them singletons. Study-level results: Reports say that about two months after transplant, the alpha-beta T cells came out of several hundred graft clones that had expanded. TCRbeta diversity was high at day 60 in some patients (a result of surviving recipient T cells and thymic progenitors). At one year after transplant, newly produced T cells mostly accounted for T-cell counts and diversity.

This clonotype was found many times. The antigen remains undetermined. The CDR3 is made up of 13 amino acids. The germline V gene encodes CDR1 LGHDT and CDR2 YNNKEL (reference sequence). V dropped 4 bases and J dropped 10 bases, with 16 bases sitting between them. The receptor was isolated from a boy aged 2 to 10 with acute myeloid leukemia, due to receive a stem cell transplant. J is TRBJ1-1 and V is TRBV3-1, with D tentatively TRBD1 (6 bases). The sequencing used PBMCs, collected before TCRalphabeta/CD19-depleted stem cell transplant. The CDR3 here is CASSRTGGGGAFF. CDR3 sequence (DNA): TGTGCCAGCAGCCGAACCGGGGGCGGCGGAGCTTTCTTT.